The T cell receptor beta chain under discussion was sequenced for a study of cytomegalovirus exposure and HLA in healthy donors. Study results and caveats: Reportedly, cytomegalovirus status was diagnosed with high sensitivity and specificity.

Germline V gives CDR1 SGHRS, CDR2 YFSETQ. The CDR3 is 16 amino acids. Trimming removed 1 base at V and 7 bases at J, with 18 bases between. Comment on this clone: Antigen specificity is unknown.

PCR primers comprised 60 Vbeta and 13 Jbeta primers. TCRdb's table, derived via immunoSEQ multiplex PCR, lists solely in-frame clones and lacks some. The sample yields some 120,000 clones, under 85% seen once. The clonotype originates from a woman aged 45-59 years in good health and CMV-seropositive. This rearrangement joins TRBV5-1 to TRBJ2-1; weak D call: TRBD1 (7 bases). Sequencing was done on a sample of PBMCs. The CDR3 bases are TGCGCCAGCAGCTTGCGGGGAGGACAGGCGAAGAATGAGCAGTTCTTC. This codes for CASSLRGGQAKNEQFF.